This entry describes one T cell receptor (beta chain). This sample was taken from a study of blood T cell repertoires in COVID-19. The overall study: COVID-19 samples, acute and convalescent, were from the United States, Italy and Spain.

Assay: immunoSEQ multiplex PCR; the TCRdb copy retains only in-frame clones and omits some. The table shows over 200,000 clones, with 70% to 75% occurring only once. Germline assignment: CDR1 MNHEY and CDR2 SVGAGI. Trimming stripped 6 bases from V and 5 bases from J, with 14 bases between. CDR3 length: 14 amino acids. This sequence originates from a woman aged 80 or over with acute or convalescent COVID-19. Sample: peripheral blood. V usage is TRBV6-5 and J usage is TRBJ1-5, with a tentative D call TRBD1 (5 bases). CDR3 sequence reads: CASSPGGSYQPQHF. CDR3 coding DNA: TGTGCCAGCAGCCCCGGGGGATCATATCAGCCCCAGCATTTT.